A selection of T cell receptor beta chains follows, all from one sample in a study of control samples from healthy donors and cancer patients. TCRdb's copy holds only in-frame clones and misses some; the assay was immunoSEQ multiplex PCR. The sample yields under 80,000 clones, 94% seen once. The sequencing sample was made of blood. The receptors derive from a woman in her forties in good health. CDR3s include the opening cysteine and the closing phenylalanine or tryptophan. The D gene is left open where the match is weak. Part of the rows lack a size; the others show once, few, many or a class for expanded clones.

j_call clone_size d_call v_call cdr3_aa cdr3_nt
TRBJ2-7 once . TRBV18 CASSVVQSSYEQYF TGTGCCAGCTCAGTGGTGCAGAGCTCCTACGAGCAGTACTTC
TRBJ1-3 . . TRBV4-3 CASSQDGDTIYF TGCGCCAGCAGCCAAGATGGGGACACCATATATTTT
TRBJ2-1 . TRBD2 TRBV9 CASSVDGRGNEQFF TGTGCCAGCAGCGTAGACGGGAGGGGCAATGAGCAGTTCTTC
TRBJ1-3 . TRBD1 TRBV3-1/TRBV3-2 CASSQGTGTGNTIYF TGTGCCAGCAGCCAAGGGACAGGGACTGGAAACACCATATATTTT
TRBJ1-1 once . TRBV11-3 CASSLGPRNTEAFF TGTGCCAGCAGCTTAGGTCCGAGAAACACTGAAGCTTTCTTT
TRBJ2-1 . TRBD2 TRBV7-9 CASSPLAGGTYNEQFF TGTGCCAGCAGCCCCCTGGCGGGGGGGACCTACAATGAGCAGTTCTTC
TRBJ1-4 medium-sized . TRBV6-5 CASRTSTNEKLFF TGTGCCAGCAGAACCTCAACTAATGAAAAACTGTTTTTT
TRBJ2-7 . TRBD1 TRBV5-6 CASSLVQGSYEQYF TGTGCCAGCAGCTTGGTACAGGGGTCCTACGAGCAGTACTTC
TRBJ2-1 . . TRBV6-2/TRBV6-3 CASSYSNQFSVPNEQFF TGTGCCAGCAGTTACTCCAATCAATTCTCGGTCCCCAATGAGCAGTTCTTC
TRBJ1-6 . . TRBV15 CATSRQYSYNSPLHF TGTGCCACCAGCAGACAGTACTCCTATAATTCACCCCTCCACTTT
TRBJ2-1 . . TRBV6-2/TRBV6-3 CASSYSSLGEQFF TGTGCCAGCAGTTATTCCAGCCTGGGTGAGCAGTTCTTC
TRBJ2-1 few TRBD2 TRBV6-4 CASSAGEYNEQFF TGTGCCAGCAGCGCGGGGGAGTACAATGAGCAGTTCTTC
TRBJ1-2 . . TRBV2 CASSEVTRAGYTF TGTGCCAGCAGTGAAGTTACGAGAGCGGGCTACACCTTC
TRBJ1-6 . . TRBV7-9 CASSLVLRDAYNSPLHF TGTGCCAGCAGCTTAGTGTTGCGGGACGCCTATAATTCACCCCTCCACTTT
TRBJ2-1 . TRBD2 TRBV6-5 CASSHLAGGLDEQFF TGTGCCAGCAGTCACCTAGCGGGGGGGCTGGATGAGCAGTTCTTC
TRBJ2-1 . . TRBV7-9 CASSFEGVAAEQFF TGTGCCAGCAGCTTTGAGGGGGTCGCCGCAGAGCAGTTCTTC
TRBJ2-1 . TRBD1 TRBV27 CASSSGTGGYNEQFF TGTGCCAGCAGTTCGGGGACAGGGGGTTACAATGAGCAGTTCTTC
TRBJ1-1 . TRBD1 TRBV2 CASSGQGNTEAFF TGTGCCAGCAGTGGACAGGGGAACACTGAAGCTTTCTTT
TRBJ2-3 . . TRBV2 CASREGVNTDTQYF TGTGCCAGCAGGGAGGGGGTTAACACAGATACGCAGTATTTT
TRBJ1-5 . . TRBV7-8 CASSPGRGPNSNQPQHF TGTGCCAGCAGCCCGGGCCGGGGGCCAAATAGCAATCAGCCCCAGCATTTT
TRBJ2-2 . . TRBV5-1 CASSGTGNTGELFF TGCGCCAGCAGCGGAACAGGGAACACCGGGGAGCTGTTTTTT
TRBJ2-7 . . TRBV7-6 CASTDRDGSYEQYF TGTGCCAGCACTGACCGGGACGGATCCTACGAGCAGTACTTC
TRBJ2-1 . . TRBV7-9 CASSLAGTSYPNEQFF TGTGCCAGCAGCTTAGCTGGGACATCCTATCCGAATGAGCAGTTCTTC
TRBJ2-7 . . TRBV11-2 CASSRTAESSYEQYF TGTGCCAGCAGCCGAACGGCGGAGAGCTCCTACGAGCAGTACTTC
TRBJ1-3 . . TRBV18 CASSPRGLGSGNTIYF TGTGCCAGCTCACCACGTGGATTGGGATCTGGAAACACCATATATTTT
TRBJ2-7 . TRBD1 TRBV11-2 CASSLAGTGSYEQYF TGTGCCAGCAGCTTGGCCGGGACAGGGTCCTACGAGCAGTACTTC
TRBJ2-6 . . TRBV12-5 CASGLIEFWTAGFSGANVLTF TGTGCTAGTGGTTTGATCGAATTTTGGACAGCCGGATTCTCTGGGGCCAACGTCCTGACTTTC
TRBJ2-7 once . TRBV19 CASSIRGLPGEQYF TGTGCCAGTAGTATACGGGGGCTCCCGGGGGAGCAGTACTTC
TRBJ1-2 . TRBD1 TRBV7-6 CASSGTKGQGGGYTF TGTGCCAGCAGCGGAACCAAGGGACAGGGCGGTGGCTACACCTTC
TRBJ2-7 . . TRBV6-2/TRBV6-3 CASSYVGGVGYSYEQYF TGTGCCAGCAGTTACGTCGGGGGCGTAGGGTATTCCTACGAGCAGTACTTC
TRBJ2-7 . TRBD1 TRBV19 CASRPGTGGYEQYF TGTGCCAGTAGGCCAGGGACAGGGGGATACGAGCAGTACTTC
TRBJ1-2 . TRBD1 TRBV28 CASSKPGQGTYGYTF TGTGCCAGCAGTAAACCGGGACAGGGTACCTATGGCTACACCTTC
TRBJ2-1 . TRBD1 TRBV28 CASSLGTVYNEQFF TGTGCCAGCAGTTTGGGGACAGTATACAATGAGCAGTTCTTC
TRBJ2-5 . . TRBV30 CAWGTSGETQYF TGTGCCTGGGGGACATCTGGAGAGACCCAGTACTTC
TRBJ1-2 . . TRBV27 CASSLMRDYGYTF TGTGCCAGCAGCCTGATGAGGGACTATGGCTACACCTTC
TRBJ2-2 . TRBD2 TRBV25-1 CASSVTSGNTGELFF TGTGCCAGCAGTGTTACTAGCGGTAACACCGGGGAGCTGTTTTTT
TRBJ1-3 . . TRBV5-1 CASSLEGRGSGGNTIYF TGCGCCAGCAGCTTGGAAGGCAGGGGATCGGGTGGAAACACCATATATTTT
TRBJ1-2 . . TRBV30 CAWNSGLNYGYTF TGTGCCTGGAACTCGGGACTGAACTATGGCTACACCTTC
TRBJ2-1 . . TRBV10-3 CAISDSFRRATWNEQFF TGTGCCATCAGTGACTCCTTTCGTAGGGCAACTTGGAATGAGCAGTTCTTC
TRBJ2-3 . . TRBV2 CASSLRQADTQYF TGTGCCAGCAGCCTAAGACAAGCAGATACGCAGTATTTT
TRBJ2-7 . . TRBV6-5 CASSRQVGGEQYF TGTGCCAGCAGCCGCCAAGTCGGCGGCGAGCAGTACTTC
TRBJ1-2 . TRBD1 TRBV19 CASSIDPTGPYGYTF TGTGCCAGTAGTATAGATCCGACAGGGCCCTATGGCTACACCTTC
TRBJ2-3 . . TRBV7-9 CASSLRVGFTDTQYF TGTGCCAGCAGCTTAAGGGTGGGGTTCACAGATACGCAGTATTTT
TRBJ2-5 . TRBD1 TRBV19 CATRDRPQETQYF TGTGCCACCCGGGACAGGCCTCAAGAGACCCAGTACTTC
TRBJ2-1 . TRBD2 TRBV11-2 CASSLEAPGLAGANEQFF TGTGCCAGCAGCTTAGAAGCCCCGGGACTAGCGGGAGCAAATGAGCAGTTCTTC
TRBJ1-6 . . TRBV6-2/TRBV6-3 CASSPRAPGHNSPLHF TGTGCCAGCAGCCCACGTGCCCCCGGGCATAATTCACCCCTCCACTTT
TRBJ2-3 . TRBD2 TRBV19 CASSWGTSGGAIDTQYF TGTGCCAGTAGTTGGGGAACTAGCGGGGGGGCTATAGATACGCAGTATTTT
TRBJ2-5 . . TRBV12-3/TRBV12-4 CASSFTGRETQYF TGTGCCAGCAGTTTCACAGGGAGAGAGACCCAGTACTTC
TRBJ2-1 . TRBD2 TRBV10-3 CAIPAGDSYNEQFF TGTGCCATACCAGCGGGAGACTCCTACAATGAGCAGTTCTTC
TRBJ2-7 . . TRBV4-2 CASSQESGRGSYEQYF TGTGCCAGCAGCCAAGAGTCCGGCAGAGGCTCCTACGAGCAGTACTTC
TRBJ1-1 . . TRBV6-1 CASSEATEGTEAFF TGTGCCAGCAGTGAAGCCACCGAAGGCACTGAAGCTTTCTTT
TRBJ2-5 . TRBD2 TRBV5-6 CASSLVRREGLETQYF TGTGCCAGCAGCTTGGTACGGCGGGAGGGCCTAGAGACCCAGTACTTC
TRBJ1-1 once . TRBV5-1 CASSLTPGAPEAFF TGCGCCAGCAGCTTGACCCCGGGAGCCCCAGAAGCTTTCTTT
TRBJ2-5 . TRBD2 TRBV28 CASSLDLTSVSAETQYF TGTGCCAGCAGTTTAGATTTGACTAGCGTCTCGGCAGAGACCCAGTACTTC
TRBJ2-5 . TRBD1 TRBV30 CAWSEGAGETQYF TGTGCCTGGAGCGAGGGGGCAGGAGAGACCCAGTACTTC
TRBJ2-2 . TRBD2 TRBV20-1 CSASLAGGRGELFF TGCAGTGCTAGTCTAGCGGGGGGGCGCGGGGAGCTGTTTTTT
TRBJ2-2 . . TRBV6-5 CASNHLSDTGELFF TGTGCCAGCAACCACCTCTCCGACACCGGGGAGCTGTTTTTT